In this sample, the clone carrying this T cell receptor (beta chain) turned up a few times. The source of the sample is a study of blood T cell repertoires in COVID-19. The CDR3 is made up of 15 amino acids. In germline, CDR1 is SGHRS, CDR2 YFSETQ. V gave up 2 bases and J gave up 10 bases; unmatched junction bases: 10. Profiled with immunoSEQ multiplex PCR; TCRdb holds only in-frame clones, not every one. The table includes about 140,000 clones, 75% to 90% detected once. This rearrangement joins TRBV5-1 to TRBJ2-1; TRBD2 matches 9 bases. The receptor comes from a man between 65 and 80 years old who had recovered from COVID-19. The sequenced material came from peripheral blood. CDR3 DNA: TGCGCCAGCAGCTTAGGCGCGGGAGGGCCGGGGGAGCAGTTCTTC. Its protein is CASSLGAGGPGEQFF.